This T cell receptor (beta chain) appears in the sequencing data of a study of blood T cell repertoires in COVID-19. The overall study: PBMCs, B-cell-depleted T cells, or T cells provided the cDNA or gDNA that made up the material.

Original processing methods: Estimation of nucleated cell counts was performed using reference gene primer amplification. Profiling relied on immunoSEQ multiplex PCR, and the TCRdb table lists in-frame clones only, not all of them. From that table come the V and J calls and clone size; the DNA was used to work out D and trimming. The top ten hold about 5% of the sample, which has about 210,000 clones, over 75% seen once. The sequenced sample was peripheral blood. The receptor was derived from a woman aged 40 to 50 with acute or convalescent COVID-19.

CDR3 DNA sequence: TGTGCCAGCAGCCATCAGACAGGGGATTTAGACTATGGCTACACCTTC. Its protein is CASSHQTGDLDYGYTF. The V and J genes are TRBV4-2 and TRBJ1-2, with 8 bases lining up with TRBD1. CDR3 length: 16 amino acids. Unmatched junction bases numbered 9, after V lost 3 bases and J lost 3 bases. Germline CDR1 LGHNA, CDR2 YNFKEQ.